Each of the 32 T cell receptor beta chains below was sequenced from the same sample in a study of cytomegalovirus exposure and HLA in healthy donors. PCR amplification relied on 60 Vbeta primers (plus 13 Jbeta primers). Produced via immunoSEQ multiplex PCR; TCRdb's table is partial and in-frame only. The data show fewer than 250,000 clones, with roughly 81% seen just once and less than 4% held by the top ten. The sequenced sample was PBMCs. The receptors derive from a woman under 40 in good health and CMV-seropositive.

The chain uses TRBV28 and TRBJ2-7; TRBD2 matches 8 bases. With V trimmed by 6 bases and J by 4 bases, 14 bases remained unmatched. This CDR3 contains 16 residues. Per the germline V gene, CDR1 is MDHEN and CDR2 is SYDVKM. The CDR3 protein is CASRPVGREGGYEQYF. CDR3 nucleotides: TGTGCCAGCAGACCCGTCGGGAGGGAGGGAGGTTACGAGCAGTACTTC.

The table lists this clone with a few counts. The chain links TRBV6-5 to TRBJ2-7; D may be TRBD1 (5 bases). V shed 0 bases and J shed 6 bases, with 12 bases lying between them. The germline V gene has CDR1 MNHEY and CDR2 SVGAGI. The CDR3 has 14 residues. The CDR3 reads CASSYSDPQGEQYF. The CDR3 DNA is TGTGCCAGCAGTTACTCGGACCCCCAGGGCGAGCAGTACTTC.

J is TRBJ1-5 and V is TRBV7-8; tentatively, D is TRBD1 (5 bases). The CDR3 covers 17 residues. V was clipped by 3 bases and J by 3 bases, with 18 bases between them. CDR1 SGHVS and CDR2 FQNEAQ come from the germline V gene. CDR3 coding DNA: TGTGCCAGCAGCTTCGCCAGGGCGGTGTTCTCCAATCAGCCCCAGCATTTT. Amino acid sequence: CASSFARAVFSNQPQHF. Variable domain in full (rest from reference TRBV7-8 and TRBJ1-5): GAGVSQSPRYKVAKRGQDVALRCDPISGHVSLFWYQQALGQGPEFLTYFQNEAQLDKSGLPSDRFFAERPEGSVSTLKIQRTQQEDSAVYLCASSFARAVFSNQPQHFGDGTRLSIL.

This chain joins TRBV5-6 and TRBJ1-1, with 7 bases fitting TRBD1. V shed 2 bases and J 5 bases; nucleotides not matched to a gene: 12. Germline V gene sequence: CDR1 SGHDT, CDR2 YYEEEE. This CDR3 contains 16 residues. The CDR3 region is CASSFYSPGQQTEAFF. The CDR3 nucleotides read TGTGCCAGCAGCTTCTATTCTCCGGGACAGCAAACTGAAGCTTTCTTT.

A single count supports this clone. J is TRBJ2-7 and V is TRBV18; 7 nucleotides agree with TRBD2. The germline V gene encodes CDR1 KGHSH and CDR2 LQKENI. V lost 2 bases, J lost 3 bases, and 13 bases stayed unmatched. The CDR3 runs to 17 residues. The CDR3 DNA is TGTGCCAGCTCACCAATGATTGCGGGAGCATCGATCTACGAGCAGTACTTC. Its translation is CASSPMIAGASIYEQYF.

V is TRBV5-4 and J is TRBJ2-3; 11 positions agree with TRBD1. V lost 3 bases to trimming and J lost 8 bases; unmatched junction nucleotides: 8. Germline CDR1 SGHNT, CDR2 YYREEE (reference sequence). The CDR3 consists of 15 residues. DNA of the CDR3: TGTGCCAGCAGCTCGGGACAGGGGGGTTTGGGTACGCAGTATTTT. Residues: CASSSGQGGLGTQYF.

The V call is TRBV7-9, the J call TRBJ1-5; no clear D. Germline assignment: CDR1 SEHNR and CDR2 FQNEAQ (reference sequence). The CDR3 sequence is 16 residues long. V lost 5 bases and J 2 bases, leaving 16 bases between the germline ends. The CDR3 here is CASSPLERVGNQPQHF. In DNA, the CDR3 is TGTGCCAGCAGCCCACTTGAACGGGTCGGCAATCAGCCCCAGCATTTT.

The rearrangement joins TRBV11-2 to TRBJ2-7; D possibly corresponds to TRBD2 (5 bases). The CDR3 is 17 residues long. Germline lookup yields CDR1 SGHAT and CDR2 FQNNGV. Trimming left V 1 base short and J 2 bases short, with 18 bases between. CDR3 sequence (DNA): TGTGCCAGCAGCTTAGGTTACACGGAACTAGACCCCTACGAGCAGTACTTC. This codes for CASSLGYTELDPYEQYF.

On this clone: One junction end disagrees with the germline gene, perhaps due to a read error. The chain carries TRBV28 and TRBJ2-7, with TRBD2 matching over 13 bases. CDR3 size: 16 residues. Germline CDR1 MDHEN, CDR2 SYDVKM. CDR3 DNA sequence: TGTGCCAACAGTTTACGGACTAGCGGGAGCTGGGTTGGGCAGTACTTC. Its protein product is CANSLRTSGSWVGQYF.

V is TRBV4-2 and J is TRBJ1-6; 7 nucleotides match TRBD1. V shed 0 bases, J shed 6 bases, and the junction held 2 bases outside the gene matches. Germline V gene lookup returns CDR1 LGHNA and CDR2 YNFKEQ. The CDR3 is 15 residues long. In DNA form, the CDR3 reads TGTGCCAGCAGCCAAGAACGGGACAGTAATTCACCCCTCCACTTT. Its translation is CASSQERDSNSPLHF.

The rearrangement uses TRBV6-6 and TRBJ1-5, with TRBD1 matching 9 bases. The germline V gene encodes CDR1 MNHNY and CDR2 SVGAGI (reference sequence). V trimming: 7 bases; J trimming: 7 bases; junction bases outside the gene matches: 8. CDR3 length: 14 residues. CDR3 coding DNA: TGTGCCAGCAACAACAGGGGGCAAGGACAGCCCCAGCATTTT. It codes for CASNNRGQGQPQHF.

The chain uses TRBV28 and TRBJ2-7; 11 bases are shared with TRBD1. V lost 4 bases, J lost 7 bases, and 9 bases stayed unmatched. The CDR3 loop spans 15 amino acids. The germline V gene encodes CDR1 MDHEN and CDR2 SYDVKM. The CDR3 loop is CASSSPGTGGGEQYF. The DNA for the CDR3 is TGTGCCAGCAGTTCCCCCGGGACAGGGGGTGGGGAGCAGTACTTC. The full variable domain, its missing parts supplied by reference TRBV28 and TRBJ2-7, is DVKVTQSSRYLVKRTGEKVFLECVQDMDHENMFWYRQDPGLGLRLIYFSYDVKMKEKGDIPEGYSVSREKKERFSLILESASTNQTSMYLCASSSPGTGGGEQYFGPGTRLTVT.

This clone appeared a single time. The J gene is TRBJ1-1, the V gene TRBV7-9; TRBD1 is a possible D gene (5 bases). Germline CDR1 reads SEHNR; CDR2 reads FQNEAQ (reference sequence). The CDR3 consists of 14 residues. Trimming cost V 2 bases and J 3 bases, with 10 bases left between them. The CDR3 region is CASSLRSGDTEAFF. The DNA of the CDR3 is TGTGCCAGCAGCTTAAGGTCGGGGGACACTGAAGCTTTCTTT.

V and J are TRBV27 and TRBJ1-4, with 10 bases matching TRBD1. With V trimmed by 0 bases and J by 6 bases, 4 bases remained unmatched. The germline CDR1 and CDR2 sequences are MNHEY and SMNVEV (reference sequence). The CDR3 spans 16 residues. The CDR3 region has the DNA TGTGCCAGCAGTTTATCGAGGGGGACAGGGGATGAAAAACTGTTTTTT. It is translated as CASSLSRGTGDEKLFF.

The chain links TRBV27 to TRBJ1-2; D is unresolved. Germline assignment: CDR1 MNHEY and CDR2 SMNVEV (reference sequence). The CDR3 runs 13 residues. V was pared by 8 bases and J by 4 bases, with 14 bases between. DNA of the CDR3: TGTGCCAGCTCCACGTACGGGTCCTATGGCTACACCTTC. Translated: CASSTYGSYGYTF.

J is TRBJ2-7 and V is TRBV5-1; D might be TRBD2 (6 bases). CDR1 is SGHRS and CDR2 is YFSETQ in the germline V gene. The CDR3 contains 14 residues. Trimming shortened V by 1 base and J by 5 bases, and 13 bases separated the two germline ends. In DNA, the CDR3 is TGCGCCAGCAGCTTGAAACCTGGCGGGGACGAGCAGTACTTC. Its translation: CASSLKPGGDEQYF.

This clone was counted only a few times. This chain uses TRBV5-4 with TRBJ1-2; 8 nucleotides align to TRBD1. V dropped 4 bases and J dropped 6; count of bases not matched to a gene: 11. CDR1 is SGHNT and CDR2 is YYREEE in the germline V gene (reference sequence). This CDR3 has 15 amino acids. The CDR3: CASSPLTTGVNGYTF. In DNA form, the CDR3 reads TGTGCCAGCAGCCCACTGACGACAGGGGTGAATGGCTACACCTTC.

This clone has only a few counts. This chain links TRBV6-5 with TRBJ2-1, with 8 positions matching TRBD2. Germline CDR1 MNHEY, CDR2 SVGAGI. V lost 2 bases and J lost 9; bases outside the gene matches: 3. The CDR3 is 13 residues long. Here the CDR3 reads CASSYGAGGEQFF. The DNA of the CDR3 is TGTGCCAGCAGTTACGGGGCGGGGGGTGAGCAGTTCTTC.

This clone was counted a single time. The V gene is TRBV6-5, the J gene TRBJ2-1, with D uncertain. Trimming removed 4 bases at V and 0 bases at J, with 4 bases between. CDR3 length equals 13 residues. In germline, CDR1 is MNHEY, CDR2 SVGAGI. CDR3 sequence reads: CASSFSSYNEQFF. The CDR3 coding sequence is TGTGCCAGCAGTTTCAGCTCCTACAATGAGCAGTTCTTC.

The V gene is TRBV7-9, the J gene TRBJ2-3; 11 bases are shared with TRBD2. After removal of 3 bases from V and 0 bases from J, the junction contained 5 bases not matched to a gene. The CDR3 contains 17 residues. Germline V CDR1 and CDR2: SEHNR, FQNEAQ (reference sequence). The CDR3 nucleotides are TGTGCCAGCAGCTTTCCACTAGCGGGGGCTAGCACAGATACGCAGTATTTT. Amino acid sequence: CASSFPLAGASTDTQYF.

The chain combines TRBV28 with TRBJ1-1; D gene uncertain. CDR3 length: 13 residues. Germline CDR1 MDHEN, CDR2 SYDVKM. V was cut by 3 bases and J by 5 bases, with 10 bases left in between. CDR3 bases: TGTGCCAGCAGTTTGTCAGTAATGACTGAAGCTTTCTTT. Residues: CASSLSVMTEAFF.

The chain's CDR3 is CASSGGSSGRGETQYF. CDR3 in DNA: TGTGCCAGCAGCGGGGGCAGTAGCGGGAGGGGAGAGACCCAGTACTTC. The chain uses TRBV5-4 and TRBJ2-5, with 11 bases fitting TRBD2. This CDR3 spans 16 amino acids. The V gene end was trimmed by 4 bases and the J gene end by 4 bases; junction bases not matched to a gene: 9. Germline CDR1 and CDR2: SGHNT and YYREEE (reference sequence).

The chain carries TRBV27 and TRBJ2-1; 13 bases are shared with TRBD2. The CDR3 runs to 17 residues. Trimming at V came to 0 bases and at J to 9 bases, leaving 8 bases not matched to a gene. Germline values: CDR1 MNHEY, CDR2 SMNVEV (reference sequence). CDR3 nucleotide sequence: TGTGCCAGCAGTTTATCGAAACAGACTAGCGGGAGGAGTGAGCAGTTCTTC. It encodes CASSLSKQTSGRSEQFF.

The chain employs TRBV6-1 and TRBJ1-4; the match to TRBD1 covers 8 bases. The CDR3 covers 15 residues. Germline V gives CDR1 MNHNS, CDR2 SASEGT. Trimming at V came to 5 bases and at J to 8 bases, leaving 10 bases not matched to a gene. CDR3 DNA: TGTGCCAGCAGTTGGGACAGGCTTGGTAGCGAAAAACTGTTTTTT. Translated, it gives CASSWDRLGSEKLFF.

This chain joins TRBV19 and TRBJ2-3; 7 bases are a match to TRBD2. Germline CDR1 is LNHDA and CDR2 is SQIVND (reference sequence). With V trimmed by 9 bases and J by 3 bases, 12 bases remained unmatched. This CDR3 spans 15 amino acids. The CDR3 spells CASQPSGRRTDTQYF. Written as DNA, the CDR3 is TGTGCCAGCCAACCTAGCGGCAGAAGGACAGATACGCAGTATTTT.

This chain connects TRBV6-5 to TRBJ2-7; TRBD1 matches at 9 bases. The germline CDR1 and CDR2 sequences are MNHEY and SVGAGI. J was trimmed by 3 bases and V by 0 bases; bases with no gene match: 0. The CDR3 spans 14 residues. CDR3 protein: CASSYSTGGYEQYF. CDR3 nucleotide sequence: TGTGCCAGCAGTTACTCGACAGGGGGCTACGAGCAGTACTTC.

The V gene is TRBV28, the J gene TRBJ1-2; the D gene is possibly TRBD1 (6 bases). V lost 7 bases and J lost 0, with 15 bases in between. Germline CDR1 MDHEN, CDR2 SYDVKM. There are 15 residues in the CDR3. Here the CDR3 DNA reads TGTGCCAGCACCAAACCCGCAGGGGCTAACTATGGCTACACCTTC. This gives the protein CASTKPAGANYGYTF.

To note about this clone: This CDR3 is also generated by other DNA sequences in the sample. V is TRBV7-5 and J is TRBJ2-2; the tabulated D call, TRBD2, remains unverified against the DNA. TRBV7-5 is labeled a pseudogene. This CDR3 contains 19 residues. The DNA of the CDR3 is TGTGTCAGAAGTATAGAGGGCCCGTTCAGCCATACAAACACCGGGGAGCTGTTTTTT. As protein: CVRSIEGPFSHTNTGELFF.

The rearrangement joins TRBV16 to TRBJ2-1, with 8 nucleotides matching TRBD1. Germline values: CDR1 KGHSY, CDR2 FQNENV. V lost 2 bases and J lost 8; bases outside the gene matches: 8. This CDR3 comprises 15 residues. This CDR3 reads CASSQRTGSNDEQFF. The CDR3 DNA is TGTGCCAGCAGCCAACGGACAGGGAGCAACGATGAGCAGTTCTTC. The variable domain in full, completed from reference TRBV16 and TRBJ2-1, reads GEEVAQTPKHLVRGEGQKAKLYCAPIKGHSYVFWYQQVLKNEFKFLISFQNENVFDETGMPKERFSAKCLPNSPCSLEIQATKLEDSAVYFCASSQRTGSNDEQFFGPGTRLTVL.

The chain has TRBV2 and TRBJ2-4, with 7 bases that match TRBD1. The germline gives CDR1 SNHLY, CDR2 FYNNEI. The CDR3 is 14 amino acids. V shed 8 bases, J shed 9 bases, and the junction held 13 bases outside the gene matches. CDR3 coding DNA: TGTGCCAGCTCTAGGGGACAGCCCTCGGCCATTCAGTACTTC. It specifies CASSRGQPSAIQYF. Combining the CDR3 with reference TRBV2 and TRBJ2-4 gives the whole variable domain EPEVTQTPSHQVTQMGQEVILRCVPISNHLYFYWYRQILGQKVEFLVSFYNNEISEKSEIFDDQFSVERPDGSNFTLKIRSTKLEDSAMYFCASSRGQPSAIQYFGAGTRLSVL.

V and J are TRBV11-2 and TRBJ1-1, with D possibly being TRBD1 (5 bases). Germline V gene sequence: CDR1 SGHAT, CDR2 FQNNGV. This CDR3 is built from 16 residues. The V end was cut by 2 bases, the J end by 0 bases, with 13 bases between. Here the CDR3 reads CASSLMGRAMNTEAFF. DNA for the CDR3: TGTGCCAGCAGCTTAATGGGCAGGGCTATGAACACTGAAGCTTTCTTT. Full variable domain (remainder filled in from reference TRBV11-2 and TRBJ1-1): EAGVAQSPRYKIIEKRQSVAFWCNPISGHATLYWYQQILGQGPKLLIQFQNNGVVDDSQLPKDRFSAERLKGVDSTLKIQPAKLEDSAVYLCASSLMGRAMNTEAFFGQGTRLTVV.

The V gene is TRBV27, the J gene TRBJ2-1; 7 bases map to TRBD2. CDR1 and CDR2 (germline): MNHEY, SMNVEV (reference sequence). J was trimmed by 3 bases and V by 5 bases; bases with no gene match: 10. CDR3 length: 16 amino acids. CDR3: CASSTSLAGSYNEQFF. CDR3 coding DNA: TGTGCCAGCAGTACATCCTTAGCGGGCAGCTACAATGAGCAGTTCTTC.